This TCR beta chain appears in the sequencing data of a study of cytomegalovirus exposure and HLA in healthy donors. Germline loops: CDR1 SGHDN, CDR2 FVKESK. The CDR3 is 16 residues long. With 2 bases removed from V and 8 bases from J, the gap between germline ends came to 21 bases. In nominal health when sampled, donors likely had unrecorded immune exposures nonetheless. It was with 60 Vbeta and 13 Jbeta primers that the PCR ran. This table comes from immunoSEQ multiplex PCR, and its TCRdb copy is limited to in-frame clones, with some not included. The data show some 170,000 clones, about four fifths seen once.

Sequencing input: PBMCs. This chain uses TRBV14 with TRBJ1-2; D is ambiguous. The sequence was obtained from a girl between 5 and 17 years old in good health and CMV-seropositive. As DNA, the CDR3 is TGTGCCAGCAGCCAATCCACCGGGAGTCCCTCGCGGGGCTACACCTTC. Translated, it gives CASSQSTGSPSRGYTF.